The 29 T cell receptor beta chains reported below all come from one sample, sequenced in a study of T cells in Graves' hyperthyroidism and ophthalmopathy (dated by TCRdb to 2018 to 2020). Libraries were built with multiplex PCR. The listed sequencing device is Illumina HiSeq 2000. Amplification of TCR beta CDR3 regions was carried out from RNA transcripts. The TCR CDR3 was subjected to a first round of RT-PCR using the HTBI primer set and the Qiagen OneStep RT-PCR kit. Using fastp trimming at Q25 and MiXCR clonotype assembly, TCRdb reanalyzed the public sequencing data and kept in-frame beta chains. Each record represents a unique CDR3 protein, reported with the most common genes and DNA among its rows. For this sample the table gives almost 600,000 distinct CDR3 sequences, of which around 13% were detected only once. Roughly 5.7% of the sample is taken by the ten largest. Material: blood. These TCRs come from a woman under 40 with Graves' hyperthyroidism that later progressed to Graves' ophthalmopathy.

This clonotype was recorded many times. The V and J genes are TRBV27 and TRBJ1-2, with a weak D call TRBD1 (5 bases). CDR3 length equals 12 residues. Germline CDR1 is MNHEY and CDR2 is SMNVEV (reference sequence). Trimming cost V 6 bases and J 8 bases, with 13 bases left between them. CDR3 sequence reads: CASRENGDGYTF. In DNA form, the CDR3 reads TGTGCCAGCAGGGAAAATGGGGACGGCTACACCTTC.

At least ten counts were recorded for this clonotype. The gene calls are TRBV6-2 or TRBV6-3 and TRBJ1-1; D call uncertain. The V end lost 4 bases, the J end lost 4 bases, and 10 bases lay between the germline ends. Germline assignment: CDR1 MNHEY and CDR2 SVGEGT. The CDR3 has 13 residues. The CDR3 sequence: CASSFPPSTEAFF. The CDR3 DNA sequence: TGTGCCAGCAGTTTCCCCCCATCCACTGAAGCTTTCTTT.

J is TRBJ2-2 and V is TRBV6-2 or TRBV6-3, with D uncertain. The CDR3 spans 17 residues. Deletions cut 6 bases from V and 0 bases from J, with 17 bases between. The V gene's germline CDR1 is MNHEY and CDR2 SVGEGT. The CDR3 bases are TGTGCCAGCAGCCGCACGGGTTTGGCCGCGAACACCGGGGAGCTGTTTTTT. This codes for CASSRTGLAANTGELFF.

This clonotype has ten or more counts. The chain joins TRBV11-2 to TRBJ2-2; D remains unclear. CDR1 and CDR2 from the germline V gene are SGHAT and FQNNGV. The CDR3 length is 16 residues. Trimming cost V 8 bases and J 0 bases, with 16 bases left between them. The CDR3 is CASGDPPETNTGELFF. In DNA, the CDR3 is TGTGCCAGCGGCGATCCCCCGGAAACGAACACCGGGGAGCTGTTTTTT.

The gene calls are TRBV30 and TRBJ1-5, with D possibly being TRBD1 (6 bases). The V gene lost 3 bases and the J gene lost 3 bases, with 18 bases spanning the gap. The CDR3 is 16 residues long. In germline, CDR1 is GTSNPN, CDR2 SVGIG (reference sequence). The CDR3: CAWRPGQQSYNQPQHF. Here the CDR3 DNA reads TGTGCCTGGAGGCCGGGACAACAGTCCTACAATCAGCCCCAGCATTTT.

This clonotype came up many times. CDR3 bases: TGTGCCAGCAGTGAACCCAGGGACGGACTAGTAAAGACCCAGTACTTC. Protein product: CASSEPRDGLVKTQYF. The V and J genes are TRBV2 and TRBJ2-5; 7 positions agree with TRBD2. V was clipped by 2 bases and J by 6 bases; unmatched bases: 12. This CDR3 comprises 16 residues. The V gene's germline CDR1 is SNHLY and CDR2 FYNNEI.

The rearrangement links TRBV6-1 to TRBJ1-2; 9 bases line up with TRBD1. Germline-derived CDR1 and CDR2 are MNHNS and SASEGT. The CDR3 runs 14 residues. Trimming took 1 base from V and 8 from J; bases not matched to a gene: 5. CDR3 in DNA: TGTGCCAGCAGTGAAGGAGGGACAGGGATCGGCTACACCTTC. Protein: CASSEGGTGIGYTF.

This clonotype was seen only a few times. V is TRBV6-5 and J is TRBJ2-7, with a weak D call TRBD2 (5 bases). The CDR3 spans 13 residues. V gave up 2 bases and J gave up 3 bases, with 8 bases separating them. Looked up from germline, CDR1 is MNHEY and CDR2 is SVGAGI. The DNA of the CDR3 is TGTGCCAGCAGTTACGAGGGATACTACGAGCAGTACTTC. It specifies CASSYEGYYEQYF.

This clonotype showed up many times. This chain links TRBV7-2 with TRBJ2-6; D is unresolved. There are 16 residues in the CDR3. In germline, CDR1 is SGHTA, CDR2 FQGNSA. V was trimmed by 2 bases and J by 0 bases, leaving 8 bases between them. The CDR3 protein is CASSLIDFSGANVLTF. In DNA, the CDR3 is TGTGCCAGCAGCTTAATCGATTTCTCTGGGGCCAACGTCCTGACTTTC.

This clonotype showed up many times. The CDR3 DNA sequence: TGTGCCAGCAGTCTAAACCGGGGATGGGGCGAGCAGTACTTC. This encodes CASSLNRGWGEQYF. This chain uses TRBV11-1 with TRBJ2-7; D is possibly TRBD2 (5 bases). Trimming pared 6 bases from V and 6 bases from J, leaving 18 bases between. Germline lookup yields CDR1 SGHAT and CDR2 FQDESV (reference sequence). The CDR3 consists of 14 residues.

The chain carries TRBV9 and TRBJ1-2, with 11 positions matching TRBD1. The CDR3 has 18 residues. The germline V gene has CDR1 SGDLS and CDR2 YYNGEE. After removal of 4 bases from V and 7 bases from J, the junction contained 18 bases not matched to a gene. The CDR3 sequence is CASSPQPGQGGHLGGYTF. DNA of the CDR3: TGTGCCAGCAGCCCCCAACCGGGACAGGGGGGCCACCTGGGTGGCTACACCTTC.

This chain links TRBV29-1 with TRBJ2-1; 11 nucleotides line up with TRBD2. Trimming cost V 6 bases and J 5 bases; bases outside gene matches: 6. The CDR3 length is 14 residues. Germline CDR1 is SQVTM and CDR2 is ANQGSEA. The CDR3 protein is CSVDLAGGHNEQFF. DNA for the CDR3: TGCAGCGTGGATCTAGCGGGAGGTCACAATGAGCAGTTCTTC.

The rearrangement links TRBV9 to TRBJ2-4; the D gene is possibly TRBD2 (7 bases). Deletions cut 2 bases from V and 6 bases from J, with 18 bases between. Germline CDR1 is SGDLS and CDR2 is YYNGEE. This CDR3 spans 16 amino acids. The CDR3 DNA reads TGTGCCAGCAGCGTCTCTATTGGGGAGGGGGGAAACATTCAGTACTTC. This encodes CASSVSIGEGGNIQYF.

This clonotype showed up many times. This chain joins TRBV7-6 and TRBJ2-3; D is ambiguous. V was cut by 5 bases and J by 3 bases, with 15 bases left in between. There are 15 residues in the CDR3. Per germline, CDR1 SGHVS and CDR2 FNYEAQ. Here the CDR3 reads CASSPFNVETDTQYF. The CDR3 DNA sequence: TGTGCCAGCAGCCCTTTCAACGTAGAGACAGATACGCAGTATTTT.

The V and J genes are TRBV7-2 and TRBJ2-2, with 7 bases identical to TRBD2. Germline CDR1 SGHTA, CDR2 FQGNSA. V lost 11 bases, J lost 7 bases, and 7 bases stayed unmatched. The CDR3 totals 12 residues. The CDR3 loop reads CAREEINGELFF. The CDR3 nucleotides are TGTGCCCGGGAGGAGATTAACGGGGAGCTGTTTTTT.

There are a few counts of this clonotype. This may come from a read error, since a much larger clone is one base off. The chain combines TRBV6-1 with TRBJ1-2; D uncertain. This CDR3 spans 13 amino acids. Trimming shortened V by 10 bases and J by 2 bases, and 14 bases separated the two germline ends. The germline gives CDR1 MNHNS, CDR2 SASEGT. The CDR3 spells CAIREEFNYGYTF. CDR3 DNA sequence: TGTGCCATCCGAGAGGAATTCAACTATGGCTACACCTTC.

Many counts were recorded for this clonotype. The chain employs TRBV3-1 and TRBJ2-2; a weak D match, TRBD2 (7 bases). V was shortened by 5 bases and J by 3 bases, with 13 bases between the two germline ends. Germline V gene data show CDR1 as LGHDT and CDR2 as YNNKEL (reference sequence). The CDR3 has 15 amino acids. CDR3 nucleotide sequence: TGTGCCAGCAGCTCCGGGGGGCCGGACACCGGGGAGCTGTTTTTT. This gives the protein CASSSGGPDTGELFF.

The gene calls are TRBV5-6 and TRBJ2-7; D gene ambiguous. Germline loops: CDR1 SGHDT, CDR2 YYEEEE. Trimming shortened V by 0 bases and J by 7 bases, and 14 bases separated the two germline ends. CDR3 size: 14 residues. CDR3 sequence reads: CASSLGRPPGEQYF. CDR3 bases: TGTGCCAGCAGCTTGGGGCGACCCCCGGGTGAGCAGTACTTC. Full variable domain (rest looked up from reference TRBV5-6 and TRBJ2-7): DAGVTQSPTHLIKTRGQQVTLRCSPKSGHDTVSWYQQALGQGPQFIFQYYEEEERQRGNFPDRFSGHQFPNYSSELNVNALLLGDSALYLCASSLGRPPGEQYFGPGTRLTVT.

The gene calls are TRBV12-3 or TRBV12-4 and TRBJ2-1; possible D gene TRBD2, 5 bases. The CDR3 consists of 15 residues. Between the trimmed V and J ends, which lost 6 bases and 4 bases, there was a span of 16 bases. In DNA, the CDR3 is TGTGCCAGCAGACGGGGTTTCGAGAATTACAATGAGCAGTTCTTC. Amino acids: CASRRGFENYNEQFF.

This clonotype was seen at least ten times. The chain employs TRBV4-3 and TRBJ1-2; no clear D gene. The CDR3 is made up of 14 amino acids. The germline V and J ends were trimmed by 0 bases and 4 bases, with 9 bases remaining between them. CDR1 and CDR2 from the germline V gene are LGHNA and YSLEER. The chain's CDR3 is CASSQDAPVYGYTF. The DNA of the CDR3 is TGCGCCAGCAGCCAAGATGCTCCGGTCTATGGCTACACCTTC.

Here the CDR3 DNA reads TGCGCCAGCAGCCAAGAGGGGGGACGGGGCAATCAGCCCCAGCATTTT. Protein sequence: CASSQEGGRGNQPQHF. The chain has TRBV4-1 and TRBJ1-5, with D possibly TRBD1 on 5 matching bases. The V gene lost 0 bases and the J gene lost 2 bases, with 11 bases spanning the gap. The CDR3 loop spans 16 amino acids. Germline V gene data show CDR1 as MGHRA and CDR2 as YSYEKL.

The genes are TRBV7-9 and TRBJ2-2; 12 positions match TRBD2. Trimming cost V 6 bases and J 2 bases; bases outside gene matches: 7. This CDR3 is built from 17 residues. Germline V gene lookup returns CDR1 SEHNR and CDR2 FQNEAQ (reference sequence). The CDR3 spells CASSTGLAGHNTGELFF. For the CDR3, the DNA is TGTGCCAGCAGTACCGGACTAGCGGGACACAACACCGGGGAGCTGTTTTTT.

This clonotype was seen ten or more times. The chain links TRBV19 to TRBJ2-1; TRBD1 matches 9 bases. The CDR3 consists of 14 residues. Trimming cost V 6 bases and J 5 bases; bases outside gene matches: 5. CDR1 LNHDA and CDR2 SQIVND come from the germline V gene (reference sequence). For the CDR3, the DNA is TGTGCCAGTAGCCAGACAGGGGGGCACAATGAGCAGTTCTTC. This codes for CASSQTGGHNEQFF. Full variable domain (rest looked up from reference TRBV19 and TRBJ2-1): DGGITQSPKYLFRKEGQNVTLSCEQNLNHDAMYWYRQDPGQGLRLIYYSQIVNDFQKGDIAEGYSVSREKKESFPLTVTSAQKNPTAFYLCASSQTGGHNEQFFGPGTRLTVL.

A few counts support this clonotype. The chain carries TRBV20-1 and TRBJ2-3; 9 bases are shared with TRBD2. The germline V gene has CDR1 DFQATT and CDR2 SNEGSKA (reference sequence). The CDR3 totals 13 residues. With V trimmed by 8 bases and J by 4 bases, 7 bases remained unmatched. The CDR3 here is CSIGLARADTQYF. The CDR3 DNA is TGCAGTATCGGACTAGCGAGAGCAGATACGCAGTATTTT.

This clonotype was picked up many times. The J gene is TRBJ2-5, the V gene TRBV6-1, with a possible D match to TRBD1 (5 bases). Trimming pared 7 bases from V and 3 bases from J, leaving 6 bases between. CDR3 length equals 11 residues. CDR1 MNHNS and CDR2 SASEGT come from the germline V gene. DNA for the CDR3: TGTGCCAGCAAACAGGAAGAGACCCAGTACTTC. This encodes CASKQEETQYF.

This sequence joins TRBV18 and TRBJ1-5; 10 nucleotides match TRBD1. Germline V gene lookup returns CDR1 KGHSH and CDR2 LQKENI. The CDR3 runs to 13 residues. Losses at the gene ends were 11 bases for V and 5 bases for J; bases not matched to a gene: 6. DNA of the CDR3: TGTGCCTTTGACAGGGGGCTTGATCAGCCCCAGCATTTT. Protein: CAFDRGLDQPQHF.

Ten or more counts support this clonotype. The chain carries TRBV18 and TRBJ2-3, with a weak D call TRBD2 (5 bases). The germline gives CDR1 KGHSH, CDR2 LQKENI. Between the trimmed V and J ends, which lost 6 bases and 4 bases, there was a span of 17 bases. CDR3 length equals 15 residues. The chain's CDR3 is CASSRVTRGADTQYF. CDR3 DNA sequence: TGTGCCAGCTCGAGGGTTACCCGGGGAGCAGATACGCAGTATTTT.

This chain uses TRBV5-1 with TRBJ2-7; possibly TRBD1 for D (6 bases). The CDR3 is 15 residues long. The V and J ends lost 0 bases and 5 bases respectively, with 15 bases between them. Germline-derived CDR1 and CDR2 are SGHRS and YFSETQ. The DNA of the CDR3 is TGCGCCAGCAGCTTGGACAGGGAGAGCTGCAACGAGCAGTACTTC. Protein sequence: CASSLDRESCNEQYF.

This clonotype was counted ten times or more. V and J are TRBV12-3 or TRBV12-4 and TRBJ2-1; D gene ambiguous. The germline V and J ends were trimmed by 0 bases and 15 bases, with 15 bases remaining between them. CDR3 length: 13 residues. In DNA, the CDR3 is TGTGCCAGCAGTTTAGCGGAAGGATTTCAGCCGTTCTTC. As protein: CASSLAEGFQPFF.